The rows below give T cell receptor beta chains drawn from one sample of a study of graft-versus-host responses after intestinal transplantation. Measured with immunoSEQ multiplex PCR; TCRdb has only the in-frame clones, and not every one. The table has about 93,000 clones, 85% to 95% seen once. The antigens these receptors bind are not known. Sequences were derived from unstimulated CD8+ T cells sorted from spleen or lymph node cells, sampled before intestinal transplant. Every receptor here comes from a human donor who received an intestinal transplant. The CDR3 runs from the conserved cysteine through the conserved F or W. D genes are given only for firm matches. Where a row states a size, it is once, few, many or the class of an expanded clone; other rows omit it.

D: NA
J: TRBJ2-7
V: TRBV9
size: NA
CDR3: CASSGRDIKNEQYF
DNA: TGTGCCAGCAGCGGCCGGGACATAAAGAACGAGCAGTACTTC

D: TRBD1
J: TRBJ2-7
V: TRBV11-2
size: NA
CDR3: CASSSSTGGAEQYF
DNA: TGTGCCAGCAGCTCCAGCACAGGGGGCGCCGAGCAGTACTTC

D: TRBD1
J: TRBJ1-6
V: TRBV27
size: once
CDR3: CARPKWTGTSPLHF
DNA: TGTGCCAGGCCTAAATGGACAGGGACCTCACCCCTCCACTTT

D: TRBD1
J: TRBJ1-1
V: TRBV4-1
size: NA
CDR3: CASSQLKGQAVNTEAFF
DNA: TGCGCCAGCAGCCAATTAAAGGGACAGGCGGTGAACACTGAAGCTTTCTTT

D: TRBD2
J: TRBJ2-1
V: TRBV9
size: NA
CDR3: CASSVARFETSGIHEQFF
DNA: TGTGCCAGCAGCGTAGCTCGATTTGAGACTAGCGGGATACATGAGCAGTTCTTC

D: TRBD1
J: TRBJ1-6
V: TRBV27
size: NA
CDR3: CASSQGTGGGSPLHF
DNA: TGTGCCAGCAGTCAGGGGACAGGGGGCGGTTCACCCCTCCACTTT

D: NA
J: TRBJ1-5
V: TRBV5-8
size: few
CDR3: CASSLVFSAQPQHF
DNA: TGTGCCAGCAGCTTGGTGTTCAGCGCTCAGCCCCAGCATTTT

D: NA
J: TRBJ1-2
V: TRBV19
size: NA
CDR3: CASSIDEVRGYTF
DNA: TGTGCCAGTAGTATAGATGAAGTTCGGGGCTACACCTTC

D: NA
J: TRBJ1-6
V: TRBV9
size: NA
CDR3: CASGSSYNSPLHF
DNA: TGTGCCAGCGGGAGCTCCTATAATTCACCCCTCCACTTT

D: TRBD2
J: TRBJ2-1
V: TRBV5-1
size: NA
CDR3: CASSLGETSGPRGEQFF
DNA: TGCGCCAGCAGCTTGGGGGAAACTAGCGGACCTAGGGGGGAGCAGTTCTTC

D: TRBD1
J: TRBJ2-6
V: TRBV30
size: NA
CDR3: CAWSGTGSSGANVLTF
DNA: TGTGCCTGGAGTGGGACAGGGAGTTCTGGGGCCAACGTCCTGACTTTC

D: NA
J: TRBJ1-5
V: TRBV27
size: NA
CDR3: CASRSPRDGRNKAQHF
DNA: TGTGCCAGCAGGTCACCCAGGGATGGGCGCAACAAGGCCCAGCATTTT

D: NA
J: TRBJ1-1
V: TRBV6-6
size: few
CDR3: CASNTGIRTEAFF
DNA: TGTGCCAGCAACACAGGGATTCGGACTGAAGCTTTCTTT

D: TRBD1
J: TRBJ2-7
V: TRBV2
size: NA
CDR3: CASSSRMGQGSYEQYF
DNA: TGTGCCAGCAGTTCAAGAATGGGACAGGGCTCCTACGAGCAGTACTTC

D: NA
J: TRBJ2-7
V: TRBV5-1
size: NA
CDR3: CASSLDSGFDEQYF
DNA: TGCGCCAGCAGCTTGGACTCAGGGTTCGACGAGCAGTACTTC

D: NA
J: TRBJ2-5
V: TRBV4-3
size: NA
CDR3: CASSQDFRGPGTQYF
DNA: TGCGCCAGCAGCCAAGATTTCCGTGGTCCGGGGACCCAGTACTTC

D: TRBD2
J: TRBJ2-7
V: TRBV9
size: NA
CDR3: CASSPTAGGGGRAYEQYF
DNA: TGTGCCAGCAGCCCCACAGCCGGCGGCGGGGGAAGGGCCTACGAGCAGTACTTC

D: NA
J: TRBJ2-6
V: TRBV27
size: NA
CDR3: CASSLVDSSGANVLTF
DNA: TGTGCCAGCAGTCTCGTTGACAGCTCTGGGGCCAACGTCCTGACTTTC

D: NA
J: TRBJ1-1
V: TRBV7-9
size: NA
CDR3: CASSWVSGATEAFF
DNA: TGTGCCAGCAGCTGGGTCTCGGGTGCTACTGAAGCTTTCTTT

D: NA
J: TRBJ1-2
V: TRBV2
size: NA
CDR3: CASSEDRNYGYTF
DNA: TGTGCCAGCAGCGAAGACAGAAACTATGGCTACACCTTC

D: NA
J: TRBJ1-1
V: TRBV12-5
size: NA
CDR3: CASAPNTEAFF
DNA: TGTGCTAGTGCCCCAAACACTGAAGCTTTCTTT

D: NA
J: TRBJ2-7
V: TRBV7-8
size: NA
CDR3: CASSGAVSYEQYF
DNA: TGTGCCAGCAGCGGAGCGGTCTCCTACGAGCAGTACTTC

D: TRBD2
J: TRBJ2-7
V: TRBV4-1
size: NA
CDR3: CASSQGLGGYEQYF
DNA: TGCGCCAGCAGCCAAGGCCTGGGGGGGTACGAGCAGTACTTC

D: TRBD2
J: TRBJ2-1
V: TRBV4-1
size: NA
CDR3: CASSQLTSLEQFF
DNA: TGCGCCAGCAGCCAGTTGACTAGCCTTGAGCAGTTCTTC

D: TRBD2
J: TRBJ2-1
V: TRBV5-1
size: NA
CDR3: CASSFSIAGDYYNEQFF
DNA: TGCGCCAGCAGCTTCTCCATAGCGGGAGACTACTACAATGAGCAGTTCTTC

D: TRBD1
J: TRBJ2-3
V: TRBV4-1
size: NA
CDR3: CASSQGGQGTSTDTQYF
DNA: TGCGCCAGCAGCCAAGGGGGACAGGGGACAAGCACAGATACGCAGTATTTT

D: NA
J: TRBJ2-7
V: TRBV14
size: NA
CDR3: CASSQDGPYEQYF
DNA: TGTGCCAGCAGCCAAGATGGGCCTTACGAGCAGTACTTC

D: NA
J: TRBJ2-1
V: TRBV7-7
size: once
CDR3: CASSRDFSSYNEQFF
DNA: TGTGCCAGCAGCCGGGACTTTAGCTCCTACAATGAGCAGTTCTTC

D: NA
J: TRBJ1-3
V: TRBV6-1
size: NA
CDR3: CASRGAWSSGNTIYF
DNA: TGTGCCAGCAGGGGGGCATGGAGTTCTGGAAACACCATATATTTT

D: TRBD2
J: TRBJ2-3
V: TRBV28
size: NA
CDR3: CASTHRGLAATDTQYF
DNA: TGTGCCAGCACCCACAGAGGACTAGCGGCCACAGATACGCAGTATTTT

D: NA
J: TRBJ1-2
V: TRBV19
size: NA
CDR3: CATGGGGYGYTF
DNA: TGTGCCACCGGGGGGGGAGGCTATGGCTACACCTTC

D: TRBD1
J: TRBJ1-4
V: TRBV19
size: NA
CDR3: CASSIGQGTEKLFF
DNA: TGTGCCAGTAGTATAGGACAGGGGACCGAAAAACTGTTTTTT

D: NA
J: TRBJ1-3
V: TRBV19
size: few
CDR3: CASSEYSGNTIYF
DNA: TGTGCCAGTAGTGAGTACTCTGGAAACACCATATATTTT

D: NA
J: TRBJ1-5
V: TRBV6-5
size: NA
CDR3: CASSSPNSNQPQHF
DNA: TGTGCCAGCAGTTCCCCAAATAGCAATCAGCCCCAGCATTTT

D: NA
J: TRBJ2-7
V: TRBV18
size: NA
CDR3: CASSPRVSYEQYF
DNA: TGTGCCAGCTCACCTCGGGTGTCCTACGAGCAGTACTTC

D: NA
J: TRBJ1-2
V: TRBV4-3
size: few
CDR3: CASSQDLMTAGYGYTF
DNA: TGCGCCAGCAGCCAAGACTTAATGACAGCGGGCTATGGCTACACCTTC

D: TRBD2
J: TRBJ2-7
V: TRBV2
size: NA
CDR3: CASSEALQEEAGGRNEQYF
DNA: TGTGCCAGCAGTGAAGCGCTTCAGGAGGAAGCGGGAGGTCGAAACGAGCAGTACTTC

D: TRBD1
J: TRBJ2-6
V: TRBV4-1
size: once
CDR3: CASSQAFQPTGAPSGANVLTF
DNA: TGCGCCAGCAGCCAAGCGTTTCAACCGACAGGGGCGCCCTCTGGGGCCAACGTCCTGACTTTC